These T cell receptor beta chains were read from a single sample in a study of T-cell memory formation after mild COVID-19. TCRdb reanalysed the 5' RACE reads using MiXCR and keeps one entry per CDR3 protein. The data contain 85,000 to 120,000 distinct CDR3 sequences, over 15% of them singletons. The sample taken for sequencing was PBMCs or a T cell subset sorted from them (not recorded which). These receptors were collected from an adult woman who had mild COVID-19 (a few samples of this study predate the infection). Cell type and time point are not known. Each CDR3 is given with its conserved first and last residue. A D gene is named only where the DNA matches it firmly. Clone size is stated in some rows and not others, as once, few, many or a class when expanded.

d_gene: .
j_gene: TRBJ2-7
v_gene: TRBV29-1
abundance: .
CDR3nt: TGCAGCGTATCCGGGACAATTGCCACTTCGGTGATCTACGAGCAGTACTTC
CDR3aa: CSVSGTIATSVIYEQYF

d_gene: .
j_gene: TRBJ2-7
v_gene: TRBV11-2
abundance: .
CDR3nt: TGTGCCAGCAGCTTAATAGGGACTGAACTCTACGAGCAGTACTTC
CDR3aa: CASSLIGTELYEQYF

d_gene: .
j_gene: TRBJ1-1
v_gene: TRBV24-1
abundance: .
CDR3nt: TGTGCCACCAGTGATTTGCAGCTGGGGGGGGTTAGTGAAGCTTTCTTT
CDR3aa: CATSDLQLGGVSEAFF

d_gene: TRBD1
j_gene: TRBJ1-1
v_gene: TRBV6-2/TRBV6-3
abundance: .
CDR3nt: TGTGCCAGCAGTCCGGGACAGGGTACCCCTGAAGCTTTCTTT
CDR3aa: CASSPGQGTPEAFF

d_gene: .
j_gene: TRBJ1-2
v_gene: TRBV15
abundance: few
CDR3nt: TGTGCCACCAGTACGACCCCCGGGGGGGATGGCTACACCTTC
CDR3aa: CATSTTPGGDGYTF

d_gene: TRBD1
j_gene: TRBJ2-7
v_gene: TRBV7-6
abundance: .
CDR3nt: TGTGCCAGCAGTCTCGAAACCGGGACAGGGGGCGAGCAGTACTTC
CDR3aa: CASSLETGTGGEQYF

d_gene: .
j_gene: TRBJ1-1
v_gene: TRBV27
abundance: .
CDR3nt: TGTGCCAGCAGTTTATCGGGGGCCACTGAAGCTTTCTTT
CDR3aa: CASSLSGATEAFF

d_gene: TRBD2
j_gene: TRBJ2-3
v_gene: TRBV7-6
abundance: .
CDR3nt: TGTGCCAGCAGCCTCATAGCGGGAGATGGCACAGATACGCAGTATTTT
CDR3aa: CASSLIAGDGTDTQYF

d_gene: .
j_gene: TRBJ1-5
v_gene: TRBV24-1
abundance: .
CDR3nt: TGTGCCACCAGTGATAGCAACTATCAGCCCCAGCATTTT
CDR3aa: CATSDSNYQPQHF

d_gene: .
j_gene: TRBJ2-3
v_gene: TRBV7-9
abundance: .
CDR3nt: TGTGCCAGCAGCTTAAATCCTAGCGAATCGAGCACAGATACGCAGTATTTT
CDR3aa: CASSLNPSESSTDTQYF

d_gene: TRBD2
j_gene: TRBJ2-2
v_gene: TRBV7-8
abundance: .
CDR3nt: TGTGCCAGCAGCCTGGGACTAGCGGGAGCCTACACCGGGGAGCTGTTTTTT
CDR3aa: CASSLGLAGAYTGELFF

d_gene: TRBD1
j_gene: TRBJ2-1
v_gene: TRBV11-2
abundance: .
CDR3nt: TGTGCCAGCAGCTTACCCAGGGGGACCGACTACAATGAGCAGTTCTTC
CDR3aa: CASSLPRGTDYNEQFF

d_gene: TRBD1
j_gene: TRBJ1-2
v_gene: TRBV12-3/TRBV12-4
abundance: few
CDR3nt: TGTGCCAGCAGGGGACAGCAGTATTACTATGGCTACACCTTC
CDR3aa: CASRGQQYYYGYTF

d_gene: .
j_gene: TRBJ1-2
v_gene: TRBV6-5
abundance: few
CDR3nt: TGTGCCAGCAGCCCAGACAGCTATGGCTACACCTTC
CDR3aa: CASSPDSYGYTF

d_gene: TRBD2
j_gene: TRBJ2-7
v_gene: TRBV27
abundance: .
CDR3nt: TGTGCCAGCACGGGAGGGCCCTCCTACGAGCAGTACTTC
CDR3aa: CASTGGPSYEQYF

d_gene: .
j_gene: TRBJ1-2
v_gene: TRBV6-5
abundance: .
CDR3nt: TGTGCCAGCACCAGGGGCATTGCCGCGGGGGGCTACACCTTC
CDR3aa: CASTRGIAAGGYTF

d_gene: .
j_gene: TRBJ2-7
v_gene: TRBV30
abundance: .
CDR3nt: TGTGCCTGGAGCGTAGGGAGGTCCGAGCAGTACTTC
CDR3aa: CAWSVGRSEQYF

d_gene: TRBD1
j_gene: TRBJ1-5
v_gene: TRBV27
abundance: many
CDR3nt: TGTGCCAGCAGAGAGACAGGGGGCGAGGGGGATCAGCCCCAGCATTTT
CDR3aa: CASRETGGEGDQPQHF

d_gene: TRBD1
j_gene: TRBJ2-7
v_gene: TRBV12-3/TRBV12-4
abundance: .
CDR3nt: TGTGCCAGCAGTTTTAATTCGTACAGGGGACCCTACGAGCAGTACTTC
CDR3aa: CASSFNSYRGPYEQYF

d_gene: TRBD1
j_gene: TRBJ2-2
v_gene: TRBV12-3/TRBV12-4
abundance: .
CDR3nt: TGTGCCAGTAAACAGGGGCCCCCGAACACCGGGGAGCTGTTTTTT
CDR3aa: CASKQGPPNTGELFF

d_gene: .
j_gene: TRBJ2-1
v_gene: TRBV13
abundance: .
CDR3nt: TGTGCCAGCAGCGCCTCGTCTCCGTACTACAATGAGCAGTTCTTC
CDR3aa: CASSASSPYYNEQFF

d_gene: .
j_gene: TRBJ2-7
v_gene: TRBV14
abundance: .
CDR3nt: TGTGCCAGCAGCCCTAGGGCCGGCTACGAGCAGTACTTC
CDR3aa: CASSPRAGYEQYF

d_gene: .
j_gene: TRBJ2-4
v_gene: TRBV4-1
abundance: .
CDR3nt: TGCGCCAGCAGCCCAATCGGACGGCCGGACATTCAGTACTTC
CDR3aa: CASSPIGRPDIQYF

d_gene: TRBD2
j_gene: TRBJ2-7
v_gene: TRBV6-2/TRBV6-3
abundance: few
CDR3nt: TGTGCCAGCAGCGAATCGGGACTAGCGGGTGGCTCCTACGAGCAGTACTTC
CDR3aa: CASSESGLAGGSYEQYF

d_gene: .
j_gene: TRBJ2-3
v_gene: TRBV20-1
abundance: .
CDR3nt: TGCAGTGCTGGAATTTATGGAGGGGCCACAGATACGCAGTATTTT
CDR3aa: CSAGIYGGATDTQYF

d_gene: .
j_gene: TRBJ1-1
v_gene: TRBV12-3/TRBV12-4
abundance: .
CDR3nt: TGTGCCAGCCAAAGGAACCCAATGAACACTGAAGCTTTCTTT
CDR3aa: CASQRNPMNTEAFF

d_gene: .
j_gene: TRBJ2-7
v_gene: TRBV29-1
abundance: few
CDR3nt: TGCAGCGTTGCTGACAGTTTCTCCTACGAGCAGTACTTC
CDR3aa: CSVADSFSYEQYF

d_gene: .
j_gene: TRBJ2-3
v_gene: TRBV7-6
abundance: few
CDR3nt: TGTGCCAGCAGCTTAGCGAGGCAGGGTGGGAGCACAGATACGCAGTATTTT
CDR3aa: CASSLARQGGSTDTQYF

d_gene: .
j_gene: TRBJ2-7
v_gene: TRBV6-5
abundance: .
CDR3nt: TGTGCCAGCAGTTACGAGGGGTGGTACGAGCAGTACTTC
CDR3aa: CASSYEGWYEQYF

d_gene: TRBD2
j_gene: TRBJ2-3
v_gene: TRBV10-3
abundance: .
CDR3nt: TGTGCCATCGGTATCGAACTAGCGGAAGATACGCAGTATTTT
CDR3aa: CAIGIELAEDTQYF

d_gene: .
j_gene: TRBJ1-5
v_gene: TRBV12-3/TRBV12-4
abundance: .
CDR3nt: TGTGCCAGCAGTTTGGCTACGGACCAGCATTTT
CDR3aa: CASSLATDQHF

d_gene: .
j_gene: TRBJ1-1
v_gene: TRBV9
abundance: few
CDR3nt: TGTGCCAGCAGCGTTAGTCCAACGGCAGGGGCGACTGAAGCTTTCTTT
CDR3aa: CASSVSPTAGATEAFF

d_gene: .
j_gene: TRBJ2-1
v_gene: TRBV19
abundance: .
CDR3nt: TGTGCCAGTAGCCAGACAGAAATCAATGAGCAGTTCTTC
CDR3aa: CASSQTEINEQFF

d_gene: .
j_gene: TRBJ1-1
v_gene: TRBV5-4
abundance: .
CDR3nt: TGTGCCAGCAGCCCCGGGATTGGGAACACTGAAGCTTTCTTT
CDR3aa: CASSPGIGNTEAFF

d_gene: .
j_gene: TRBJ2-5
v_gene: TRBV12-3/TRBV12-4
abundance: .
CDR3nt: TGTGCCAGCAGCCCTATCGGGGAGACCCAGTACTTC
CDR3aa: CASSPIGETQYF

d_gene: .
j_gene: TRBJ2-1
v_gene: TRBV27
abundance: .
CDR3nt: TGTGCCAGCGGATACAATGAGCAGTTCTTC
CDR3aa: CASGYNEQFF